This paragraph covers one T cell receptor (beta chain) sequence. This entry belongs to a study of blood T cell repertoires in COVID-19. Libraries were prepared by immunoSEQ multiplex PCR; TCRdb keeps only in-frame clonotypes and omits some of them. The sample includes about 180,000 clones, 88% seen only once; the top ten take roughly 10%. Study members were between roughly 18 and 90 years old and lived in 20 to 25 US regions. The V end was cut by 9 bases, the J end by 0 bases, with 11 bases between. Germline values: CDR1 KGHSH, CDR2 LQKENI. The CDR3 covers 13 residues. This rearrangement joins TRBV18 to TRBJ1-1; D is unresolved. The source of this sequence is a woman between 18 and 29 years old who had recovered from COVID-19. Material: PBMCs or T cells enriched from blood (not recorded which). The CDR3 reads CASESRMNTEAFF. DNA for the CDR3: TGTGCCAGTGAAAGCAGGATGAACACTGAAGCTTTCTTT.